This T cell receptor beta chain is from a study of blood T cells in healthy people across ages. Study in general: About one barcoded beta molecule per two T cells was the capture yield of template switching. General observations from the study: Researchers said unsorted PBMCs prevented a conclusive naive versus antigen-experienced comparison. Both higher diversity and more naive CD4+ cells marked long-lived donors when set against aged donors.

No fewer than 5.5 micrograms of total RNA were isolated from every sample. This clonotype was seen only a few times. Its antigen is not identified. Then a second PCR, running roughly 7 to 11 cycles, was carried out with a sample-barcoded 5' primer and a J-beta primer mix. Via MiXCR, TCRdb re-called the 5' RACE reads, giving one row per CDR3 protein. The sample comprises 1.4 million to 1.5 million distinct CDR3 sequences, 40% to 50% of which are singletons, and 7.9% rests with the top ten. Germline V CDR1 and CDR2: LGHDT, YNNKEL (reference sequence). V lost 6 bases and J 0 bases, leaving 11 bases between the germline ends. The length of the CDR3 is 14 residues.

This TCR was sampled from a woman in her late teens or twenties in good health. J is TRBJ2-5 and V is TRBV3-1; no firm D call. Material for sequencing was blood. CDR3 residues: CASRTARYQETQYF. The CDR3 DNA is TGTGCCAGCAGGACTGCGAGATACCAAGAGACCCAGTACTTC.